These 21 T cell receptor beta chains share one sample of origin, sequenced in a study of human T cells and chemical hapten exposure. TCRdb reprocessed the RACE reads via MiXCR and lists one record per CDR3 protein. The data show 380,000 or so distinct CDR3 sequences, with about 4.8% seen just once and under 3% held by the top ten. The time point was: patch test 1, 2 weeks after DPC sensitization. Documented treatment: therapeutic diphenylcyclopropenone sensitization with weekly scalp DPC. The source was whole blood, collected in connection with sensitization to the hapten diphenylcyclopropenone (DPC). These receptors all stem from a woman in her forties or fifties with alopecia areata. Some clones in this sample may be carry-over from other donors' samples.

A few counts support this clonotype. The genes are TRBV7-8 and TRBJ1-3, with D possibly TRBD1 on 6 matching bases. This CDR3 is built from 15 residues. The V end lost 5 bases, the J end lost 0 bases, and 11 bases lay between the germline ends. Germline assignment: CDR1 SGHVS and CDR2 FQNEAQ. The CDR3 sequence: CASSQTGFSGNTIYF. The CDR3 nucleotides read TGTGCCAGCAGCCAGACAGGCTTCTCTGGAAACACCATATATTTT.

The J gene is TRBJ2-1, the V gene TRBV24-1; 9 nucleotides match TRBD1. The length of the CDR3 is 17 residues. V lost 5 bases and J lost 0; bases outside the gene matches: 7. CDR1 and CDR2 from the germline V gene are KGHDR and SFDVKD. The DNA for the CDR3 is TGTGCCACCAGTGGCCCCAAGACAGGGGGCTCCTACAATGAGCAGTTCTTC. This sequence encodes CATSGPKTGGSYNEQFF.

This clonotype was detected ten times or more. The chain uses TRBV5-1 and TRBJ2-1; 12 bases line up with TRBD2. With V trimmed by 0 bases and J by 2 bases, 0 bases remained unmatched. Per the germline V gene, CDR1 is SGHRS and CDR2 is YFSETQ. The CDR3 has 16 amino acids. This CDR3 is CASSLGLAGAYNEQFF. CDR3 bases: TGCGCCAGCAGCTTGGGACTAGCGGGAGCCTACAATGAGCAGTTCTTC. The whole variable domain, filled in from reference TRBV5-1 and TRBJ2-1, reads KAGVTQTPRYLIKTRGQQVTLSCSPISGHRSVSWYQQTPGQGLQFLFEYFSETQRNKGNFPGRFSGRQFSNSRSEMNVSTLELGDSALYLCASSLGLAGAYNEQFFGPGTRLTVL.

Comment on this clonotype: This may come from a read error, since a much larger clone is one base off. DNA for the CDR3: TGTGCCAGCAGCGTACAAGCTAGCGGGAGCGGTACAGATACGCAGTATTTT. Translation: CASSVQASGSGTDTQYF. The genes are TRBV9 and TRBJ2-3; 10 nucleotides match TRBD2. CDR1 and CDR2 (germline): SGDLS, YYNGEE. The V gene end was trimmed by 1 base and the J gene end by 3 bases; junction bases not matched to a gene: 8. This CDR3 is built from 17 residues.

This clonotype has a handful of counts. The chain couples TRBV6-1 to TRBJ1-5; D gene uncertain. V gave up 7 bases and J gave up 3 bases, with 7 bases separating them. This CDR3 region has 12 residues. Germline V gene sequence: CDR1 MNHNS, CDR2 SASEGT. CDR3 nucleotide sequence: TGTGCCAGCACGGTTCTCAATCAGCCCCAGCATTTT. This sequence encodes CASTVLNQPQHF.

Details on this clonotype: A single base separates this from a much larger clone, so it may be a read error. CDR3 nucleotide sequence: TGTGCCAGCAGCGCCAGCGGAGGGATGGATCAGCCCCAGCATTTT. Protein product: CASSASGGMDQPQHF. The chain recombines TRBV9 with TRBJ1-5; D gene uncertain. The V gene's germline CDR1 is SGDLS and CDR2 YYNGEE. The CDR3 loop spans 15 amino acids. Trimming removed 3 bases at V and 5 bases at J, with 15 bases between.

This clonotype was seen more than once but under ten times. V gene TRBV12-3 or TRBV12-4 combines with J gene TRBJ2-5; maybe TRBD1 (5 bases). The V and J ends lost 7 bases and 13 bases respectively, with 19 bases between them. The CDR3 extends over 12 amino acids. The CDR3 loop is CASTRDSLAPYF. The CDR3 bases are TGTGCCAGCACCAGAGACAGTTTAGCACCGTACTTC.

The sample holds many counts of this clonotype. The V and J genes are TRBV7-3 and TRBJ1-4; D perhaps matches TRBD1 (6 bases). This CDR3 is 11 amino acids long. Germline values: CDR1 SGHTA, CDR2 FQGTGA. V was cut by 8 bases and J by 12 bases, with 13 bases left in between. CDR3 DNA: TGTGCCAGCTATCAGGGGCCACAACTGTTTTTT. This sequence encodes CASYQGPQLFF.

In its sample, this clonotype was seen a few times. The rearrangement links TRBV5-1 to TRBJ1-1, with a weak D call TRBD1 (5 bases). This CDR3 has 15 amino acids. Germline lookup yields CDR1 SGHRS and CDR2 YFSETQ. The ends were cut back, 0 bases at V and 1 base at J, with 10 bases in the middle. Here the CDR3 DNA reads TGCGCCAGCAGCTTGGTTTGGGGGTCGAACACTGAAGCTTTCTTT. Translation: CASSLVWGSNTEAFF.

Many counts were recorded for this clonotype. This chain joins TRBV6-2 or TRBV6-3 and TRBJ2-1; TRBD2 aligns across 12 bases. This CDR3 is 18 amino acids long. The germline gives CDR1 MNHEY, CDR2 SVGEGT. V dropped 0 bases and J dropped 6; count of bases not matched to a gene: 9. CDR3 sequence: CASSYSRLAGGQGNEQFF. The CDR3 region has the DNA TGTGCCAGCAGTTACTCCCGCCTAGCGGGAGGGCAGGGCAATGAGCAGTTCTTC.

This clonotype has just a few counts. The chain links TRBV4-1 to TRBJ2-3; no definite D call. V was clipped by 1 base and J by 0 bases, with 11 bases between them. The V gene's germline CDR1 is MGHRA and CDR2 YSYEKL. This CDR3 has 16 amino acids. The CDR3: CASSQGGATSTDTQYF. Written as DNA, the CDR3 is TGCGCCAGCAGCCAAGGAGGCGCAACTAGCACAGATACGCAGTATTTT.

This clonotype was picked up many times. The gene calls are TRBV3-1 and TRBJ2-7; D possibly corresponds to TRBD2 (7 bases). CDR3 length: 15 amino acids. Germline V CDR1 and CDR2: LGHDT, YNNKEL (reference sequence). V lost 7 bases and J lost 2, with 18 bases in between. This CDR3 is CASIPTVGGAYEQYF. The CDR3 bases are TGTGCCAGCATCCCGACGGTAGGGGGGGCCTACGAGCAGTACTTC.

V and J are TRBV7-9 and TRBJ2-1, with D tentatively TRBD2 (7 bases). Deletions cut 5 bases from V and 5 bases from J, with 19 bases between. CDR3 size: 16 residues. Germline CDR1 SEHNR, CDR2 FQNEAQ (reference sequence). This CDR3 reads CASSPRGGGPNNEQFF. CDR3 nucleotide sequence: TGTGCCAGCAGCCCCAGGGGAGGGGGGCCGAACAATGAGCAGTTCTTC.

At least ten counts were recorded for this clonotype. The chain employs TRBV27 and TRBJ1-5; D not certain. Germline lookup yields CDR1 MNHEY and CDR2 SMNVEV (reference sequence). Trimming removed 11 bases at V and 2 bases at J, with 1 base between. The CDR3 spans 9 residues. This CDR3 reads CARNQPQHF. The CDR3 DNA sequence: TGTGCCCGCAATCAGCCCCAGCATTTT.

This clonotype has just a few counts. The chain is built from TRBV4-2 and TRBJ2-5, with D possibly being TRBD2 (6 bases). V gave up 0 bases and J gave up 5 bases, with 19 bases separating them. Germline V lookup: CDR1 LGHNA, CDR2 YNFKEQ. There are 17 residues in the CDR3. CDR3: CASSQEGRRGSMETQYF. The CDR3 DNA sequence: TGTGCCAGCAGCCAAGAGGGCAGACGGGGGTCGATGGAGACCCAGTACTTC.

This clonotype was recorded many times. This chain uses TRBV7-2 with TRBJ2-3; 8 nucleotides align to TRBD2. The CDR3 has 14 amino acids. After removal of 6 bases from V and 6 bases from J, the junction contained 8 bases not matched to a gene. Germline CDR1 reads SGHTA; CDR2 reads FQGNSA. CDR3 residues: CASRSGGAADTQYF. CDR3 nucleotides: TGTGCCAGCAGGTCCGGGGGGGCCGCCGATACGCAGTATTTT.

In this sample, this clonotype turned up many times. CDR3 sequence: CASSQPTGSRGYTF. CDR3 nucleotides: TGTGCCAGCAGCCAACCTACAGGGAGTCGGGGCTACACCTTC. The V gene is TRBV3-1, the J gene TRBJ1-2, with D perhaps matching TRBD1 (6 bases). The CDR3 covers 14 residues. Germline V gives CDR1 LGHDT, CDR2 YNNKEL (reference sequence). The V and J ends lost 2 bases and 8 bases respectively, with 15 bases between them.

This clonotype has a count of ten or more. This chain uses TRBV28 with TRBJ2-2, with TRBD2 identical over 11 bases. Trimming took 2 bases from V and 1 from J; bases not matched to a gene: 9. The CDR3 totals 19 residues. The germline V gene has CDR1 MDHEN and CDR2 SYDVKM. CDR3 in amino acids: CASSLMVAGGSRNTGELFF. CDR3 bases: TGTGCCAGCAGTTTAATGGTAGCGGGAGGGTCGAGGAACACCGGGGAGCTGTTTTTT.

The chain links TRBV20-1 to TRBJ2-3, with 10 positions matching TRBD2. The CDR3 runs to 16 residues. Looked up from germline, CDR1 is DFQATT and CDR2 is SNEGSKA (reference sequence). Germline trimming cut 6 bases from V and 2 bases from J; bases unmatched to any gene: 11. CDR3 sequence (DNA): TGCAGTGCCTCCGCCGGACTAGCGGAGAACACAGATACGCAGTATTTT. Translating gives CSASAGLAENTDTQYF.

The table lists this clonotype with many counts. The chain recombines TRBV20-1 with TRBJ2-5; 14 positions agree with TRBD2. This CDR3 spans 14 amino acids. The trim removed 8 bases at V and 6 bases at J, leaving 8 bases unmatched. CDR1 DFQATT and CDR2 SNEGSKA come from the germline V gene (reference sequence). CDR3 in amino acids: CSSPGLAGDKTQYF. The DNA for the CDR3 is TGCAGTTCCCCGGGACTAGCGGGGGATAAGACCCAGTACTTC.

The chain is built from TRBV20-1 and TRBJ2-3; D is possibly TRBD1 (6 bases). Germline V gene lookup returns CDR1 DFQATT and CDR2 SNEGSKA (reference sequence). The CDR3 has 13 amino acids. The germline V and J ends were trimmed by 6 bases and 4 bases, with 14 bases remaining between them. The CDR3 protein is CSALNRVSDTQYF. CDR3 DNA: TGCAGTGCCCTGAACAGGGTTTCAGATACGCAGTATTTT.